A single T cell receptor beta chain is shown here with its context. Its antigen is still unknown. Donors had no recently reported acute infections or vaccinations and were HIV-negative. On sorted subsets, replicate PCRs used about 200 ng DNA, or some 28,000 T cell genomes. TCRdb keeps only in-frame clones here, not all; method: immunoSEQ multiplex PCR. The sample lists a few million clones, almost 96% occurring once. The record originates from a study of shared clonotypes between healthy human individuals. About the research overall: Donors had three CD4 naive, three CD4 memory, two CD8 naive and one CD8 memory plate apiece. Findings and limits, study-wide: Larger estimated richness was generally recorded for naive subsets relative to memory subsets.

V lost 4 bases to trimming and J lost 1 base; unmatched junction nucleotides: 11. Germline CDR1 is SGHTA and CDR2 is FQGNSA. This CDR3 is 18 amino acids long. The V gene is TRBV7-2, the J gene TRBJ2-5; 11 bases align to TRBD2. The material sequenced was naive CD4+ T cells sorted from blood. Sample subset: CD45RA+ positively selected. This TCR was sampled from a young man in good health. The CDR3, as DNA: TGTGCCAGCAGCTCTTCACTCCAGGGACTAGCGGCCCAAGAGACCCAGTACTTC. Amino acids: CASSSSLQGLAAQETQYF.